The rows below give T cell receptor beta chains drawn from one sample of a study of metastatic and nonmetastatic thyroid tumors. TCRdb ran MiXCR on the PCR reads. This sample carries tens of thousands of clones, roughly 12% of them seen once, and the ten largest clones take approximately 10%. Sequencing was carried out using blood. The receptor set was obtained from a female donor with papillary thyroid cancer or a benign thyroid nodule (not recorded which). Some clones in this sample may be carry-over from other donors' samples. The CDR3 runs from the conserved cysteine through the conserved F or W. The order of the fields is CDR3 length, V gene, clone size, CDR3 protein. Clone size is shown for a subset of rows, as once, few, many or a class of expanded clone.

17 TRBV20-1 few CSARDIASVDRYTEAFF
14 TRBV7-9 many CASSSVVGQETQYF
14 TRBV9 many CASTQDRGRRGYTF
14 TRBV7-8 many CASSRGGAWGEQYF
17 TRBV30 many CAWSRERTEWSGNTIYF
14 TRBV5-4 many CASTIGLSTDTQYF
15 TRBV14 many CASSPGMAHYNEQFF
18 TRBV2 many CASSEGPWTSGGVYEQYF
15 TRBV7-9 many CASSLEGRDDEKLFF
15 TRBV12-3/TRBV12-4 many CASSAKGVRTDTQYF
16 TRBV20-1 many CSAQGGGAPSTDTQYF
14 TRBV20-1 many CSARDGATNTEAFF
15 TRBV7-9 many CASSLVVGGPHEQYF
14 TRBV20-1 once CSARGGRRVYEQYF
16 TRBV9 NA CASSVETGRPFYGYTF
16 TRBV11-2 NA CASSLGIRPPYNEQFF
14 TRBV30 many CAWSVVGENYGYTF
14 TRBV6-1 many CASTSSGIKNEQFF
14 TRBV4-3 many CASSQQAGTGGYTF
12 TRBV10-1 NA CASSDGEGEQYF
16 TRBV25-1 many CASSENLALGVDTQYF
16 TRBV6-2/TRBV6-3 many CASSYGQLAGRYEQYF
13 TRBV11-1 many CASSLGLGRPEFF
16 TRBV11-1 many CASSRPLTVGNTEAFF
16 TRBV3-1 few CASSQQAGPGGGEQFF
14 TRBV28 few CASSLRQGAREQYF
12 TRBV29-1 many CSVRTGGEKLFF
15 TRBV2 many CASSEGHSLTGELFF
13 TRBV20-1 many CSAREDTNQPQHF
15 TRBV5-5 many CASSLASGRANEQFF
15 TRBV7-6 many CASSKGSQSDTEAFF
15 TRBV3-1 many CASSQMGGAHNEQFF
16 TRBV4-3 many CASSQDAPPALLGYTF